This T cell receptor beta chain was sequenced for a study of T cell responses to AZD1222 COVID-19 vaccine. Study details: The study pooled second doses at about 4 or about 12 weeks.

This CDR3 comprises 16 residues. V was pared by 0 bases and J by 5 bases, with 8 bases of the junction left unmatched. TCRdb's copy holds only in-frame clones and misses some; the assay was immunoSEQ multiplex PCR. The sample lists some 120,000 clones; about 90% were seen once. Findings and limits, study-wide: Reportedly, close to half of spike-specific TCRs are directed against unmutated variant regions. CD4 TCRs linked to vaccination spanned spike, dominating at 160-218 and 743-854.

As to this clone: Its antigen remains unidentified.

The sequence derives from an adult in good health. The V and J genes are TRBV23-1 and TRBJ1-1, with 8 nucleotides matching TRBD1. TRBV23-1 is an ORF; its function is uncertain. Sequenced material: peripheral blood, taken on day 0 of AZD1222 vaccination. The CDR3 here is CASSQSRQGNRTEAFF. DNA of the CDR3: TGCGCCAGCAGTCAATCCCGACAGGGGAACAGGACTGAAGCTTTCTTT.